The clone carrying this TCR beta chain was found many times. Antigen specificity is unknown. Looked up from germline, CDR1 is MGHRA and CDR2 is YSYEKL. The CDR3 spans 15 residues. With V trimmed by 1 base and J by 5 bases, 6 bases remained unmatched. TCRdb processed the 5' RACE reads anew with MiXCR; each CDR3 protein has one entry. The data show about 340,000 distinct CDR3 sequences, roughly 8% seen once. The sample is drawn from a study of CD8 T cells in ankylosing spondylitis. Findings and caveats of the study: Researchers report that disease-linked clones proved CD8+ and relatively rare in peripheral blood. What appeared characteristic of ankylosing spondylitis blood was a TCR beta motif of under 10 highly homologous variants.

The sequence came from a male donor with ankylosing spondylitis. The V gene is TRBV4-1, the J gene TRBJ1-1; 8 positions match TRBD1. Sequenced sample: blood, either unsorted or a sorted T cell fraction (not recorded which). CDR3 region: CASSQADRGWTEAFF. In nucleotides, the CDR3 is TGCGCCAGCAGCCAAGCAGACAGGGGTTGGACTGAAGCTTTCTTT.